These 10 T cell receptor beta chains were sequenced from one sample in a study of CD8 T cells in ankylosing spondylitis. Via MiXCR, TCRdb re-called the 5' RACE reads, giving one row per CDR3 protein. The sample lists 80,000 to 100,000 distinct CDR3 sequences, just under 9% occurring once. The sample was blood, either unsorted or a sorted T cell fraction (not recorded which). These receptors originate from a male donor with ankylosing spondylitis or in good health (not recorded which).

This clonotype came up a few times. CDR3 in amino acids: CASSFRSSGELFF. The CDR3 bases are TGTGCCAGCAGCTTCAGAAGTTCCGGGGAGCTGTTTTTT. The chain links TRBV7-3 to TRBJ2-2; D not resolved. Germline values: CDR1 SGHTA, CDR2 FQGTGA. The CDR3 contains 13 residues. V dropped 3 bases and J dropped 6 bases, with 8 bases sitting between them.

This clonotype was picked up many times. The gene calls are TRBV5-4 and TRBJ2-7; D may be TRBD1 (5 bases). V was pared by 4 bases and J by 2 bases, with 13 bases between. This CDR3 comprises 14 residues. From germline, CDR1 is SGHNT and CDR2 YYREEE (reference sequence). CDR3 in DNA: TGTGCCAGCAGCCTCTTACAAGGGGCCTACGAGCAGTACTTC. Its translation: CASSLLQGAYEQYF.

A word on this clonotype: A read error may be the cause here, since a much bigger clone is one base away. The chain is built from TRBV29-1 and TRBJ2-1; 7 nucleotides line up with TRBD1. The CDR3 has 16 amino acids. The ends lost 0 bases at V and 6 bases at J; junction bases unmatched: 11. Germline V gene sequence: CDR1 SQVTM, CDR2 ANQGSEA. The CDR3 protein is CSVEDRRRAGGNEQFF. The CDR3 DNA reads as TGCAGCGTTGAAGATCGCCGGCGGGCAGGGGGCAATGAGCAGTTCTTC.

This clonotype was seen at least ten times. The V gene is TRBV12-3 or TRBV12-4, the J gene TRBJ2-7; a possible D gene is TRBD2 (5 bases). Deletions cut 1 base from V and 7 bases from J, with 8 bases between. This CDR3 comprises 12 residues. CDR3 bases: TGTGCCAGCAGTTTAGGAGGGTTGGAGCAGTACTTC. It translates to CASSLGGLEQYF.

This clonotype appeared many times. The rearrangement links TRBV10-3 to TRBJ2-3; D is unresolved. The CDR3 contains 14 residues. Germline CDR1 and CDR2: ENHRY and SYGVKD. Trimming removed 6 bases at V and 2 bases at J, with 12 bases between. The CDR3 is CAISPTSLTDTQYF. The CDR3, as DNA: TGTGCCATCAGCCCGACTTCTCTCACAGATACGCAGTATTTT.

This clonotype was recorded a few times. The rearrangement joins TRBV7-3 to TRBJ2-1; no clear D gene. CDR1 is SGHTA and CDR2 is FQGTGA in the germline V gene. This CDR3 is built from 13 residues. V was shortened by 1 base and J by 9 bases, with 10 bases between the two germline ends. The CDR3 nucleotides read TGTGCCAGCAGCTTAATGCAGGCTGGTGAGCAGTTCTTC. Translating it yields CASSLMQAGEQFF. Complete variable domain (other parts from reference TRBV7-3 and TRBJ2-1): GAGVSQTPSNKVTEKGKYVELRCDPISGHTALYWYRQSLGQGPEFLIYFQGTGAADDSGLPNDRFFAVRPEGSVSTLKIQRTERGDSAVYLCASSLMQAGEQFFGPGTRLTVL.

The V call is TRBV6-5, the J call TRBJ1-2; D may be TRBD1 (5 bases). Germline CDR1 is MNHEY and CDR2 is SVGAGI. There are 13 residues in the CDR3. Trimming removed 4 bases at V and 3 bases at J, with 9 bases between. For the CDR3, the DNA is TGTGCCAGCAGTTGGACGGGGGACTATGGCTACACCTTC. It codes for CASSWTGDYGYTF.

This clonotype was observed at least ten times. The chain recombines TRBV7-8 with TRBJ2-1, with no clear D. Trimming pared 5 bases from V and 5 bases from J, leaving 13 bases between. The CDR3 covers 14 residues. Germline CDR1 reads SGHVS; CDR2 reads FQNEAQ. The CDR3 loop reads CASSLTETDNEQFF. CDR3 DNA: TGTGCCAGCAGCCTGACGGAGACGGACAATGAGCAGTTCTTC.

This clonotype was detected many times. This chain joins TRBV6-5 and TRBJ2-5; D remains ambiguous. CDR3 size: 14 residues. Germline CDR1 reads MNHEY; CDR2 reads SVGAGI. V shed 0 bases and J shed 0 bases, with 5 bases lying between them. The CDR3 reads CASSYSQNQETQYF. The CDR3 region has the DNA TGTGCCAGCAGTTACTCACAGAACCAAGAGACCCAGTACTTC.

This clonotype was seen repeatedly, ten times or more. The rearrangement joins TRBV5-1 to TRBJ2-1, with TRBD2 identical over 10 bases. CDR1 is SGHRS and CDR2 is YFSETQ in the germline V gene. V gave up 5 bases and J gave up 5 bases; unmatched junction bases: 4. The CDR3 extends over 14 amino acids. The CDR3 here is CASRSSGGHNEQFF. DNA for the CDR3: TGCGCCAGCAGGTCTAGCGGGGGACACAATGAGCAGTTCTTC.